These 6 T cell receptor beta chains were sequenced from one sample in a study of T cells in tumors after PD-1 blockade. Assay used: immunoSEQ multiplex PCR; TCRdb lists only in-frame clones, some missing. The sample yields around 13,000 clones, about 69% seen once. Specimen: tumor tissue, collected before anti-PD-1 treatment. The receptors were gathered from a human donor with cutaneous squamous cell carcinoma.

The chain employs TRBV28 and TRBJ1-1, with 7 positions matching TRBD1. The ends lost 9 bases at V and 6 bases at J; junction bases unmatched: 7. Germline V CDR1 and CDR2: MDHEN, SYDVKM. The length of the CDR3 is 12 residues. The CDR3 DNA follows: TGTGCCAGTAGACAGGGTGACGCTGAAGCTTTCTTT. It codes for CASRQGDAEAFF.

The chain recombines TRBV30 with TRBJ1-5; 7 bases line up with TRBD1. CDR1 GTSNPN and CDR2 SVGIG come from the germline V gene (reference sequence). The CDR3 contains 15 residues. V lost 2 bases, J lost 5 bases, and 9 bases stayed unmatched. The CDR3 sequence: CAWSRQGLSDQPQHF. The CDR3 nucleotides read TGTGCCTGGAGTAGACAGGGTCTATCAGATCAGCCCCAGCATTTT.

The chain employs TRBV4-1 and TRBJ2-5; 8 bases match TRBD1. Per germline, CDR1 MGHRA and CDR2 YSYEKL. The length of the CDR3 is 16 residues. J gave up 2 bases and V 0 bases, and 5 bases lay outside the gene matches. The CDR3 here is CASSQDPGGGQETQYF. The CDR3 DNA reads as TGCGCCAGCAGCCAAGACCCAGGGGGCGGTCAAGAGACCCAGTACTTC.

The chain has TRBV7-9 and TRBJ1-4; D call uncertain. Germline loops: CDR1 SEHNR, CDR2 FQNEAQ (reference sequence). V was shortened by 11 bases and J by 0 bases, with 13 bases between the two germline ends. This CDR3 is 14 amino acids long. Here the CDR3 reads CASHRGTTNEKLFF. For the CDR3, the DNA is TGTGCCTCCCACCGGGGAACAACTAATGAAAAACTGTTTTTT. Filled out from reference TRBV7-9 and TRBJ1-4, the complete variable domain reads DTGVSQNPRHKITKRGQNVTFRCDPISEHNRLYWYRQTLGQGPEFLTYFQNEAQLEKSRLLSDRFSAERPKGSFSTLEIQRTEQGDSAMYLCASHRGTTNEKLFFGSGTQLSVL.

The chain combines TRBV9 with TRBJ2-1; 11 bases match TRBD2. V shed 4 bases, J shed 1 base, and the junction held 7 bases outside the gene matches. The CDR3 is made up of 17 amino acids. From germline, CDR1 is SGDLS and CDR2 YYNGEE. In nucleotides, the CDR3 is TGTGCCAGCAGCTCCCAACTAGCGGGGGCGTCCTACAATGAGCAGTTCTTC. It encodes CASSSQLAGASYNEQFF.

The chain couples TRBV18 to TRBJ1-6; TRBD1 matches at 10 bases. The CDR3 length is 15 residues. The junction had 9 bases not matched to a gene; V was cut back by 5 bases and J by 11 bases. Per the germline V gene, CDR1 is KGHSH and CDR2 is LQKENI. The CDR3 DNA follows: TGTGCCAGCTCATCCGACAGGGGGCCCGTTGCACCCCTCCACTTT. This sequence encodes CASSSDRGPVAPLHF.